One sample yielded the 17 T cell receptor beta chains listed below, sequenced in a study of CD8 T cells in Susac syndrome (dated by TCRdb to between 2018 and 2020). Preparation of the library involved the immunoSEQ multiplex PCR assay. RNA was extracted with the RNeasy kit and 0.5 to 1 ug was reverse transcribed using random hexamers. TCRdb's own reprocessing of the public reads used fastp at Q25 and MiXCR and kept productive beta chains. Rows merge per CDR3 protein into single entries with the most common DNA and genes. In this sample the table shows roughly 190,000 distinct CDR3 sequences, approximately 95% of which occur a single time. The ten largest clonotypes hold roughly 0.15% of the sample. The sample was CD8+ T cells from PBMCs. The receptors originated from a human donor with Susac syndrome.

V and J are TRBV20-1 and TRBJ2-1; D might be TRBD2 (6 bases). Germline V gene sequence: CDR1 DFQATT, CDR2 SNEGSKA (reference sequence). The CDR3 extends over 13 amino acids. Trimming shortened V by 6 bases and J by 3 bases, and 12 bases separated the two germline ends. In DNA, the CDR3 is TGCAGTGCCCCCGGGGGTTTCTACAATGAGCAGTTCTTC. Encoded protein: CSAPGGFYNEQFF.

The J gene is TRBJ1-3, the V gene TRBV20-1; D possibly corresponds to TRBD1 (6 bases). Trimming removed 6 bases at V and 3 bases at J, with 9 bases between. Germline CDR1 reads DFQATT; CDR2 reads SNEGSKA (reference sequence). CDR3 size: 12 residues. Written as DNA, the CDR3 is TGCAGTGCCAAAGGGGGTGGAAACACCATATATTTT. This codes for CSAKGGGNTIYF.

This clonotype was detected once. The chain links TRBV7-9 to TRBJ2-1; 7 nucleotides match TRBD1. The V segment lost 7 bases and the J segment 4 bases; nucleotides outside the gene matches: 7. Germline V CDR1 and CDR2: SEHNR, FQNEAQ (reference sequence). The CDR3 loop spans 14 amino acids. CDR3 DNA: TGTGCCAGCACCCCGGGACAGACGTACAATGAGCAGTTCTTC. Its translation: CASTPGQTYNEQFF.

The CDR3 region is CASSQDFAIAEEQYF. CDR3 nucleotide sequence: TGCGCCAGCAGCCAAGATTTTGCAATTGCGGAAGAGCAGTACTTC. This chain joins TRBV4-1 and TRBJ2-7; D not resolved. Germline V CDR1 and CDR2: MGHRA, YSYEKL. The CDR3 extends over 15 amino acids. Trimming removed 0 bases at V and 7 bases at J, with 16 bases between.

The V gene is TRBV7-9, the J gene TRBJ2-1, with 9 positions matching TRBD2. The CDR3 length is 14 residues. The V and J ends lost 4 bases and 5 bases, in that order; junction bases with no gene match: 3. CDR1 and CDR2 (germline): SEHNR, FQNEAQ (reference sequence). The CDR3: CASSSGLADNEQFF. The CDR3 bases are TGTGCCAGCAGCTCGGGACTAGCAGACAATGAGCAGTTCTTC.

The chain has TRBV24-1 and TRBJ1-4; TRBD1 might be the D (6 bases). The CDR3 extends over 15 amino acids. Trimming left V 3 bases short and J 8 bases short, with 15 bases between. In germline, CDR1 is KGHDR, CDR2 SFDVKD. CDR3 protein: CATSDTPETGEKLFF. For the CDR3, the DNA is TGTGCCACCAGTGATACCCCGGAGACAGGCGAAAAACTGTTTTTT.

Only a few counts were recorded for this clonotype. CDR3 nucleotide sequence: TGTGCCAGCAGCCCCAGCGGGGGGACACAGTACTTC. It yields the protein CASSPSGGTQYF. The gene calls are TRBV6-1 and TRBJ2-5, with 9 bases lining up with TRBD2. The germline V gene encodes CDR1 MNHNS and CDR2 SASEGT. Trimming removed 6 bases from V and 11 bases from J; junction bases left unmatched: 7. CDR3 length: 12 amino acids.

This chain links TRBV7-8 with TRBJ2-3; tentatively, D is TRBD2 (5 bases). Germline V gene sequence: CDR1 SGHVS, CDR2 FQNEAQ. The CDR3 contains 16 residues. The V and J ends lost 4 bases and 2 bases respectively, with 16 bases between them. As DNA, the CDR3 is TGTGCCAGCAGCTCCTTACTAGATCGTAACACAGATACGCAGTATTTT. Translation: CASSSLLDRNTDTQYF.

The chain is built from TRBV5-6 and TRBJ2-1; 7 bases fit TRBD1. Germline CDR1 reads SGHDT; CDR2 reads YYEEEE. The V gene end was trimmed by 5 bases and the J gene end by 4 bases; junction bases not matched to a gene: 9. The CDR3 totals 15 residues. The CDR3 DNA is TGTGCCAGCAGGGAAGGGGACAGTAGTTACAATGAGCAGTTCTTC. Translation gives CASREGDSSYNEQFF.

This chain links TRBV20-1 with TRBJ2-7; 10 nucleotides line up with TRBD2. The CDR3 has 13 amino acids. CDR1 and CDR2 from the germline V gene are DFQATT and SNEGSKA (reference sequence). V shed 5 bases, J shed 2 bases, and the junction held 3 bases outside the gene matches. The CDR3 DNA is TGCAGTGCTGAGCTAGCGGGGGCCTACGAGCAGTACTTC. Translation: CSAELAGAYEQYF.

The rearrangement joins TRBV18 to TRBJ2-7; the D is unclear. The CDR3 runs to 14 residues. Trimming removed 3 bases at V and 1 base at J, with 10 bases between. The germline CDR1 and CDR2 sequences are KGHSH and LQKENI. The DNA for the CDR3 is TGTGCCAGCTCACCGATGCCGGAGTCCTACGAGCAGTACTTC. It yields the protein CASSPMPESYEQYF.

The chain employs TRBV14 and TRBJ2-1; D may be TRBD2 (5 bases). The V gene's germline CDR1 is SGHDN and CDR2 FVKESK. The CDR3 totals 14 residues. Trimming stripped 6 bases from V and 0 bases from J, with 9 bases between. In DNA, the CDR3 is TGTGCCAGCAGGCCGGGGAGCTCCTACAATGAGCAGTTCTTC. As protein: CASRPGSSYNEQFF.

The gene calls are TRBV28 and TRBJ2-7, with D perhaps matching TRBD1 (6 bases). Trimming took 2 bases from V and 5 from J, leaving 10 bases between them. The CDR3 totals 13 residues. Germline loops: CDR1 MDHEN, CDR2 SYDVKM. In nucleotides, the CDR3 is TGTGCCAGCAGTTTACCCAGGGGCGACGAGCAGTACTTC. Translating gives CASSLPRGDEQYF.

The chain is built from TRBV12-3 or TRBV12-4 and TRBJ2-7; 7 positions match TRBD2. The V segment lost 4 bases and the J segment 2 bases; nucleotides outside the gene matches: 5. The CDR3 spans 14 residues. In DNA form, the CDR3 reads TGTGCCAGCAGTTCAGGACTAGACACCTACGAGCAGTACTTC. Protein: CASSSGLDTYEQYF.

The chain employs TRBV29-1 and TRBJ2-1; 9 bases map to TRBD2. V gave up 6 bases and J gave up 10 bases; unmatched junction bases: 10. CDR3 length: 13 residues. The germline CDR1 and CDR2 sequences are SQVTM and ANQGSEA. CDR3 region: CSVLLAGVGEQFF. CDR3 nucleotides: TGCAGCGTCCTTTTAGCGGGAGTGGGCGAGCAGTTCTTC.

The chain is built from TRBV13 and TRBJ1-3; weak D call: TRBD1 (6 bases). Germline V lookup: CDR1 PRHDT, CDR2 FYEKMQ (reference sequence). Between the trimmed V and J ends, which lost 3 bases and 4 bases, there was a span of 16 bases. CDR3 length: 16 residues. DNA for the CDR3: TGTGCCAGCAGCTTCGGGGGCGACGAAGGCGGAAACACCATATATTTT. This codes for CASSFGGDEGGNTIYF. Full variable domain (outside the CDR3, taken from reference TRBV13 and TRBJ1-3): AAGVIQSPRHLIKEKRETATLKCYPIPRHDTVYWYQQGPGQDPQFLISFYEKMQSDKGSIPDRFSAQQFSDYHSELNMSSLELGDSALYFCASSFGGDEGGNTIYFGEGSWLTVV.

This chain uses TRBV5-4 with TRBJ1-2; D is undetermined. This CDR3 is 10 amino acids long. Trimming cost V 8 bases and J 9 bases, with 11 bases left between them. Per germline, CDR1 SGHNT and CDR2 YYREEE (reference sequence). CDR3 residues: CARASRSYTF. Here the CDR3 DNA reads TGTGCCAGGGCCTCTCGTAGCTACACCTTC.